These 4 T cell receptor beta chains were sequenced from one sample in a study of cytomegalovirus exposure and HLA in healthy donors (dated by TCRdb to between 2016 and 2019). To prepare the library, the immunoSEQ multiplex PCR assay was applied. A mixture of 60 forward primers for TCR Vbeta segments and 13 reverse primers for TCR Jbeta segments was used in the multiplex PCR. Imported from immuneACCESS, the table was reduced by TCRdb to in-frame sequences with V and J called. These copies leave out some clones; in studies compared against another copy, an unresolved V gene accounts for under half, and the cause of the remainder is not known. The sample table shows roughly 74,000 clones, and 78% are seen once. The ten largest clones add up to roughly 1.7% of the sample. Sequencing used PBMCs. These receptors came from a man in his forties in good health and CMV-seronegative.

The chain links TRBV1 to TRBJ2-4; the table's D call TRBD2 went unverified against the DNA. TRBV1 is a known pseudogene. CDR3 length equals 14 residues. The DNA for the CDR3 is TGCACCAGCAGCCAAGCTAGCGGGAGTGTCATTCAGTACTTC. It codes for CTSSQASGSVIQYF.

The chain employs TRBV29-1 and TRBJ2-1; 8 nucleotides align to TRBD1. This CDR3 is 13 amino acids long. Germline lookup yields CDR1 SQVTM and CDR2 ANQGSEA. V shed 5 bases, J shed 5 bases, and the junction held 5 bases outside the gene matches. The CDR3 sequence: CSVRGQGDNEQFF. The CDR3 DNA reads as TGCAGCGTTCGAGGACAGGGAGACAATGAGCAGTTCTTC.

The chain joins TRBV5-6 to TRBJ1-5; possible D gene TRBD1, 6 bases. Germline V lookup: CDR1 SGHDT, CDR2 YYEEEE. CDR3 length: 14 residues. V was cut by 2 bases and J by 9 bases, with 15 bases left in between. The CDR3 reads CASSFRQAGLPQHF. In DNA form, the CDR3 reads TGTGCCAGCAGCTTCCGACAGGCTGGTCTGCCCCAGCATTTT.

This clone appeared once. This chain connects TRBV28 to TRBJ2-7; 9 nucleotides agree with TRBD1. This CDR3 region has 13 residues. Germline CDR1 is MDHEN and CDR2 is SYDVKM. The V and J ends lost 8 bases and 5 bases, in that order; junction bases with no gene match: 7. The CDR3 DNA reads TGTGCCAGCGGAGGGGACAGGGAGCACGAGCAGTACTTC. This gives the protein CASGGDREHEQYF. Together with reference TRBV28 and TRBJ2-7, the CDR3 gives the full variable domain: DVKVTQSSRYLVKRTGEKVFLECVQDMDHENMFWYRQDPGLGLRLIYFSYDVKMKEKGDIPEGYSVSREKKERFSLILESASTNQTSMYLCASGGDREHEQYFGPGTRLTVT.